The 26 T cell receptor beta chains given below trace back to one sample, sequenced in a study of beta chain features in type 1 diabetes (dated by TCRdb to about 2018). General findings and caveats noted by the study authors: Type 1 diabetes patients showed a moderate but significant shortening of TCRB CDR3 length in all four CD4+ subsets.

No cognate antigen is known for these TCRs. The library was obtained by the immunoSEQ multiplex PCR assay. The entire amount of isolated RNA was reverse transcribed using the High Capacity cDNA Reverse Transcription Kit, so the sequenced TCRB transcripts were expressed ones. TCRdb mirrors the immuneACCESS table, restricted to in-frame sequences. Some clones are absent from its copies; in checked studies, under half trace to an unresolved V gene, and the reason for the others is unknown. This sample holds around 260,000 clones; approximately 20% were observed only once. The ten biggest clones cover 0.028% of the sample. Sequenced material: naive CD4+ T cells from blood. In the paper's terms, the cell subset or site label means: true naive CD4+ T cells. All receptors derive from a woman between 35 and 50 years old with type 1 diabetes.

This clone was counted a few times. V gene TRBV7-9 combines with J gene TRBJ1-6; TRBD1 might be the D (5 bases). Germline V gene lookup returns CDR1 SEHNR and CDR2 FQNEAQ (reference sequence). The CDR3 length is 14 residues. V was cut by 0 bases and J by 9 bases, with 9 bases left in between. CDR3 sequence: CASSLAAGPSPLHF. The CDR3 coding sequence is TGTGCCAGCAGCTTAGCGGCGGGACCTTCACCCCTCCACTTT.

The rearrangement joins TRBV29-1 to TRBJ1-2, with TRBD1 as a possible D gene (5 bases). This CDR3 spans 14 amino acids. V was pared by 7 bases and J by 1 base, with 16 bases between. CDR1 SQVTM and CDR2 ANQGSEA come from the germline V gene. The DNA of the CDR3 is TGCAGCGCTCCGCCCTCGCAGGGTAACTATGGCTACACCTTC. Protein: CSAPPSQGNYGYTF.

There are a few counts of this clone. V usage is TRBV5-1 and J usage is TRBJ1-5; D remains unclear. V was cut by 0 bases and J by 5 bases, with 9 bases left in between. CDR3 size: 14 residues. The germline V gene encodes CDR1 SGHRS and CDR2 YFSETQ. The CDR3 loop reads CASSLDGSDQPQHF. For the CDR3, the DNA is TGCGCCAGCAGCTTGGATGGTTCGGATCAGCCCCAGCATTTT.

CDR3 nucleotide sequence: TGTGCCAGCAGCTCCGGGAGTGGTTCGGCCCAGTACTTC. This sequence encodes CASSSGSGSAQYF. The rearrangement uses TRBV7-3 and TRBJ2-5, with D perhaps matching TRBD2 (6 bases). The CDR3 is 13 amino acids. Trimming cost V 4 bases and J 9 bases, with 15 bases left between them. Germline loops: CDR1 SGHTA, CDR2 FQGTGA.

This chain uses TRBV18 with TRBJ1-1; no clear D gene. Germline loops: CDR1 KGHSH, CDR2 LQKENI. V lost 2 bases, J lost 1 base, and 14 bases lay in between. CDR3 length: 16 amino acids. In nucleotides, the CDR3 is TGTGCCAGCTCACCAAATGGCGGAGGCGGGAACACTGAAGCTTTCTTT. Its translation: CASSPNGGGGNTEAFF.

The chain links TRBV6-5 to TRBJ1-2; D perhaps matches TRBD1 (6 bases). Trimming removed 0 bases from V and 4 bases from J, with 12 bases in between. This CDR3 is 15 amino acids long. The germline V gene has CDR1 MNHEY and CDR2 SVGAGI. CDR3 nucleotide sequence: TGTGCCAGCAGTTACTCGGCGGGGGCTGTCTATGGCTACACCTTC. It translates to CASSYSAGAVYGYTF.

V gene TRBV14 combines with J gene TRBJ2-4, with a possible D match to TRBD1 (5 bases). CDR3 length: 13 amino acids. Germline V gene sequence: CDR1 SGHDN, CDR2 FVKESK. V was clipped by 4 bases and J by 6 bases, with 10 bases between them. The CDR3, as DNA: TGTGCCAGCAGCCTTATAAGGGGAAACATTCAGTACTTC. Protein product: CASSLIRGNIQYF.

The rearrangement joins TRBV4-2 to TRBJ1-6, with 8 bases matching TRBD1. Looked up from germline, CDR1 is LGHNA and CDR2 is YNFKEQ. Trimming took 0 bases from V and 14 from J; bases not matched to a gene: 15. This CDR3 has 17 amino acids. The CDR3 sequence: CASSQDLRTGWGWTLHF. The CDR3 DNA is TGTGCCAGCAGCCAAGATCTACGGACAGGGTGGGGTTGGACCCTCCACTTT.

In its sample, this clone was seen a few times. The genes are TRBV29-1 and TRBJ2-7; no reliable D call. Germline V gene sequence: CDR1 SQVTM, CDR2 ANQGSEA. CDR3 length equals 11 residues. The germline V and J ends were trimmed by 4 bases and 2 bases, with 6 bases remaining between them. CDR3 nucleotide sequence: TGCAGCGTTGGTGAGGCCTACGAGCAGTACTTC. Translated, it gives CSVGEAYEQYF.

The CDR3: CASGDRGQGTLSEAFF. As DNA, the CDR3 is TGTGCCAGCGGAGACAGGGGACAGGGTACATTATCTGAAGCTTTCTTT. This sequence joins TRBV27 and TRBJ1-1, with 9 nucleotides matching TRBD1. The CDR3 sequence is 16 residues long. The junction had 16 bases not matched to a gene; V was cut back by 8 bases and J by 6 bases. CDR1 and CDR2 from the germline V gene are MNHEY and SMNVEV (reference sequence).

The rearrangement links TRBV4-1 to TRBJ2-1; the match to TRBD1 covers 7 bases. Germline CDR1 reads MGHRA; CDR2 reads YSYEKL. V trimming: 5 bases; J trimming: 7 bases; junction bases outside the gene matches: 8. CDR3 size: 14 residues. The DNA of the CDR3 is TGCGCCAGCAGCGACAGGGCCCGGGGTAATGAGCAGTTCTTC. Its protein product is CASSDRARGNEQFF.

This clone was counted a single time. This chain connects TRBV5-1 to TRBJ2-1, with D perhaps TRBD2 (5 bases). Germline V lookup: CDR1 SGHRS, CDR2 YFSETQ. V was shortened by 3 bases and J by 0 bases, with 16 bases between the two germline ends. The CDR3 is made up of 17 amino acids. Written as DNA, the CDR3 is TGCGCCAGCAGCTCGGAGCCGACGGGGAGCTCCTACAATGAGCAGTTCTTC. It encodes CASSSEPTGSSYNEQFF.

V gene TRBV30 combines with J gene TRBJ2-1, with 7 bases matching TRBD2. Germline CDR1 GTSNPN, CDR2 SVGIG (reference sequence). Trimming cost V 2 bases and J 12 bases; bases outside gene matches: 7. There are 12 residues in the CDR3. The CDR3 is CAWSPMGGRQFF. CDR3 DNA sequence: TGTGCCTGGAGTCCAATGGGAGGGAGGCAGTTCTTC. Variable domain in full (rest from reference TRBV30 and TRBJ2-1): SQTIHQWPATLVQPVGSPLSLECTVEGTSNPNLYWYRQAAGRGLQLLFYSVGIGQISSEVPQNLSASRPQDRQFILSSKKLLLSDSGFYLCAWSPMGGRQFFGPGTRLTVL.

The chain couples TRBV7-8 to TRBJ2-2; 8 bases agree with TRBD2. CDR1 is SGHVS, CDR2 FQNEAQ, per germline. The CDR3 sequence is 15 residues long. The V and J ends lost 7 bases and 0 bases, in that order; junction bases with no gene match: 4. CDR3 sequence: CASTRLAPNTGELFF. CDR3 nucleotides: TGTGCCAGCACCCGACTAGCGCCGAACACCGGGGAGCTGTTTTTT. The complete variable domain, with remaining parts taken from reference TRBV7-8 and TRBJ2-2, reads GAGVSQSPRYKVAKRGQDVALRCDPISGHVSLFWYQQALGQGPEFLTYFQNEAQLDKSGLPSDRFFAERPEGSVSTLKIQRTQQEDSAVYLCASTRLAPNTGELFFGEGSRLTVL.

The chain combines TRBV7-9 with TRBJ2-6; TRBD1 is a possible D gene (5 bases). This CDR3 is built from 15 residues. In germline, CDR1 is SEHNR, CDR2 FQNEAQ (reference sequence). The germline V and J ends were trimmed by 5 bases and 0 bases, with 8 bases remaining between them. CDR3: CASSLTDSGANVLTF. In DNA, the CDR3 is TGTGCCAGCAGCCTGACAGACTCTGGGGCCAACGTCCTGACTTTC.

This clone was seen only a few times. The rearrangement joins TRBV15 to TRBJ1-1; D uncertain. Germline CDR1 LNHNV, CDR2 YYDKDF (reference sequence). The length of the CDR3 is 12 residues. The germline V and J ends were trimmed by 6 bases and 0 bases, with 5 bases remaining between them. The CDR3 coding sequence is TGTGCCACCAGGTCAGTGAACACTGAAGCTTTCTTT. It specifies CATRSVNTEAFF.

Concerning this clone: The same CDR3 also results from other DNA sequences found in this sample. The chain carries TRBV18 and TRBJ1-4; tentative D call: TRBD1 (5 bases). The CDR3 has 13 residues. Germline-derived CDR1 and CDR2 are KGHSH and LQKENI. Deletions cut 4 bases from V and 8 bases from J, with 11 bases between. The CDR3 DNA is TGTGCCAGCTCACAAGGGGCTGGCGAAAAACTGTTTTTT. Translated, it gives CASSQGAGEKLFF.

This chain joins TRBV5-5 and TRBJ2-7; unclear D gene. With 2 bases removed from V and 3 bases from J, the gap between germline ends came to 3 bases. Germline V CDR1 and CDR2: SGHKS, YYEKEE (reference sequence). The CDR3 sequence is 11 residues long. The CDR3 region is CASSFNYEQYF. In DNA form, the CDR3 reads TGTGCCAGCAGCTTCAACTACGAGCAGTACTTC.

This chain connects TRBV6-5 to TRBJ2-5, with D perhaps matching TRBD2 (5 bases). Germline CDR1 and CDR2: MNHEY and SVGAGI. The CDR3 covers 13 residues. The V end lost 2 bases, the J end lost 4 bases, and 8 bases lay between the germline ends. CDR3 amino acids: CASSYRGRETQYF. The DNA for the CDR3 is TGTGCCAGCAGTTACCGGGGAAGAGAGACCCAGTACTTC.

The CDR3 DNA reads as TGTGCCAGCAGCCGTCGACAATTTGAAAAACTGTTTTTT. As protein: CASSRRQFEKLFF. The rearrangement uses TRBV9 and TRBJ1-4, with D unclear. V was trimmed by 4 bases and J by 7 bases, leaving 11 bases between them. The germline gives CDR1 SGDLS, CDR2 YYNGEE. The CDR3 is 13 amino acids.

The sample holds a few counts of this clone. The chain has TRBV10-3 and TRBJ2-1; D might be TRBD2 (5 bases). V shed 6 bases and J shed 5 bases, with 14 bases lying between them. Germline values: CDR1 ENHRY, CDR2 SYGVKD. The CDR3 contains 14 residues. The CDR3 is CAIRAREIHNEQFF. CDR3 bases: TGTGCCATCAGGGCCCGGGAAATACACAATGAGCAGTTCTTC.

This clone was counted between two and nine times. The chain is built from TRBV9 and TRBJ2-3; D call uncertain. Trimming removed 4 bases at V and 2 bases at J, with 11 bases between. CDR3 length: 14 amino acids. Germline-derived CDR1 and CDR2 are SGDLS and YYNGEE. The CDR3 nucleotides read TGTGCCAGCAGCACCAGCGCCCTCACAGATACGCAGTATTTT. Translation: CASSTSALTDTQYF.

In its sample, this clone was seen a few times. The genes are TRBV9 and TRBJ2-2; D gene unclear. The germline V gene encodes CDR1 SGDLS and CDR2 YYNGEE. The CDR3 is 15 residues long. The V end was cut by 1 base, the J end by 3 bases, with 10 bases between. For the CDR3, the DNA is TGTGCCAGCAGCGTACCAGTTGGAGACACCGGGGAGCTGTTTTTT. It specifies CASSVPVGDTGELFF.

J is TRBJ2-7 and V is TRBV9; weak D call: TRBD2 (5 bases). Trimming left V 4 bases short and J 3 bases short, with 14 bases between. The germline CDR1 and CDR2 sequences are SGDLS and YYNGEE. The CDR3 consists of 14 residues. CDR3 amino acids: CASSPDLYNYEQYF. DNA for the CDR3: TGTGCCAGCAGCCCGGACTTGTATAACTACGAGCAGTACTTC.

This clone was observed a few times. V gene TRBV28 combines with J gene TRBJ1-1; unclear D gene. From germline, CDR1 is MDHEN and CDR2 SYDVKM. The ends were cut back, 10 bases at V and 1 base at J, with 7 bases in the middle. The CDR3 has 11 amino acids. The CDR3 DNA reads as TGTGCCACCCGAGGGAACACTGAAGCTTTCTTT. Translating gives CATRGNTEAFF. The complete variable domain, with remaining parts taken from reference TRBV28 and TRBJ1-1, reads DVKVTQSSRYLVKRTGEKVFLECVQDMDHENMFWYRQDPGLGLRLIYFSYDVKMKEKGDIPEGYSVSREKKERFSLILESASTNQTSMYLCATRGNTEAFFGQGTRLTVV.

This chain joins TRBV23-1 and TRBJ1-2; 10 bases are shared with TRBD1. TRBV23-1 is given ORF status, its function remaining uncertain. The CDR3 length is 12 residues. J lost 7 bases, V lost 7 bases, and 3 bases had no gene match. The CDR3 DNA reads as TGCGCCAGCAAGACAGGGGGCTGTGGCTACACCTTC. This sequence encodes CASKTGGCGYTF.